This TCR beta chain stems from a study of T cell repertoires in cytomegalovirus infection. Study information: Signatures in public TCR beta sequences pointed to both CMV infection and matching HLA type.

In TCRdb, the reads were re-called with MiXCR into one record per CDR3 protein. This sample has tens of thousands of distinct CDR3 sequences, with around half found just once. Germline values: CDR1 LGHNT, CDR2 FRNRAP. The V and J ends lost 6 bases and 0 bases respectively, with 21 bases between them. The CDR3 is 18 amino acids. Note on this clonotype: The antigen remains undetermined.

Whole-study results and caveats: Cumulated frequencies of public TCR beta families served to identify carriers of CMV plus the relevant HLA.

The starting material was CD8+ T cells from cultured PBMCs, obtained from culture after CMV antigen stimulation. This clonotype originated in a human donor in good health (CMV status not recorded). Some clones in this sample may be carry-over from other donors' samples. The chain combines TRBV12-5 with TRBJ2-1, with a tentative D call TRBD2 (6 bases). The CDR3 region has the DNA TGTGCTAGTGGCCCAGACAGAGCGGGTTTATCCTCCTACAATGAGCAGTTCTTC. Translated: CASGPDRAGLSSYNEQFF.